Listed below are T cell receptor beta chains from one sample, sequenced in a study of T cells in localized non-small cell lung cancer. Sequencing was performed with immunoSEQ multiplex PCR; in TCRdb, only in-frame clones are kept and a portion is missing. The sample holds over 70,000 clones, approximately 91% seen once. The sample here was PBMCs, taken before any cancer treatment. These TCRs come from a woman between 35 and 75 years old with stage II squamous cell lung carcinoma. Both conserved end residues are part of each CDR3. A D gene is named only where the DNA matches it firmly. Only part of the rows carry a size: once, few, many, or a class if the clone is expanded.

V gene	clone size	D gene	J gene	CDR3 DNA	CDR3 protein
TRBV2	NA	TRBD1	TRBJ2-3	TGTGCCAGCAGTACGGACAGGGGGCGTACAGATACGCAGTATTTT	CASSTDRGRTDTQYF
TRBV28	NA	NA	TRBJ1-2	TGTGCCAGCAGTTTATCCCTCGGCTATGGCTACACCTTC	CASSLSLGYGYTF
TRBV9	once	TRBD2	TRBJ2-1	TGTGCCAGCAGCCCTAGACTAGCGGGAGGGAGCTCCTACAATGAGCAGTTCTTC	CASSPRLAGGSSYNEQFF
TRBV10-3	NA	NA	TRBJ2-1	TGTGCCATCAAATCACAGGGGAGGGCAACCAATGAGCAGTTCTTC	CAIKSQGRATNEQFF
TRBV5-1	NA	NA	TRBJ1-1	TGCGCCAGCAGCTTAGGGACATTGAACACTGAAGCTTTCTTT	CASSLGTLNTEAFF
TRBV2	many	TRBD1	TRBJ1-6	TGTGCCAGCAGACGAGGAGGACAGGGCCATAATTCACCCCTCCACTTT	CASRRGGQGHNSPLHF
TRBV7-8	NA	TRBD2	TRBJ2-1	TGTGCCAGCAGCCACGGACTAGCGAACAATGAGCAGTTCTTC	CASSHGLANNEQFF
TRBV10-3	NA	TRBD2	TRBJ2-1	TGTGCCATCACCCGGGGACTAGCGGGAGGGCCCTCTGAGCAGTTCTTC	CAITRGLAGGPSEQFF
TRBV7-8	NA	NA	TRBJ1-3	TGTGCCAGCAGCCTCAATCCCAAAAACACCATATATTTT	CASSLNPKNTIYF
TRBV27	NA	NA	TRBJ2-1	TGTGCCAGCAGAAAAGACAGTCCTGAGGGGGAGCAGTTCTTC	CASRKDSPEGEQFF
TRBV6-6	NA	NA	TRBJ1-5	TGTGCCACCGTGACAGCCGCAGGTCAGCCCCAGCATTTT	CATVTAAGQPQHF
TRBV29-1	once	TRBD1	TRBJ2-1	TGCAGCGTGGATCCGGGACAGGGCCGCAATGAGCAGTTCTTC	CSVDPGQGRNEQFF
TRBV15	NA	NA	TRBJ2-7	TGTGCCACCAGCACCTGGGGCGGGTTCGAGCAGTACTTC	CATSTWGGFEQYF
TRBV9	NA	NA	TRBJ2-1	TGTGCCAGCAGCTTTGGACCTACAAAGGGTGAGCAGTTCTTC	CASSFGPTKGEQFF
TRBV27	NA	NA	TRBJ2-3	TGTGCCAGCAATCCCATTGGCGCGGGGGCTAGCACAGATACGCAGTATTTT	CASNPIGAGASTDTQYF
TRBV7-9	NA	NA	TRBJ2-3	TGTGCCAGCAGCTTCTCGGATACGCAGTATTTT	CASSFSDTQYF
TRBV13	NA	NA	TRBJ2-1	TGTGCCAGCAGCTTTAGAACTACCTACAATGAGCAGTTCTTC	CASSFRTTYNEQFF
TRBV5-1	NA	TRBD1	TRBJ1-1	TGCGCCAGCAGCTTGGGGGTCCGGCAGGGGGACACTGAAGCTTTCTTT	CASSLGVRQGDTEAFF
TRBV7-9	NA	NA	TRBJ1-2	TGTGCCAGCAGCTTAGCGGCAGCTTACGATGGCTACACCTTC	CASSLAAAYDGYTF
TRBV5-1	once	TRBD1	TRBJ2-1	TGCGCCAGCAGCAACGGACAGGATGGAAATGAGCAGTTCTTC	CASSNGQDGNEQFF
TRBV5-4	many	TRBD1	TRBJ2-1	TGTGCCAGCAGCCGTAGCAGGACAGGGGGCTTCAATGAGCAGTTCTTC	CASSRSRTGGFNEQFF
TRBV5-1	few	NA	TRBJ1-1	TGCGCCAGCAGCTTGACAGGCCCGAACACTGAAGCTTTCTTT	CASSLTGPNTEAFF
TRBV28	NA	NA	TRBJ1-2	TGTGCCAGCCGGCGAGACACTTCGGGTGGCTACACCTTC	CASRRDTSGGYTF
TRBV6-1	NA	TRBD1	TRBJ2-1	TGTGCCAGCAGTGAAACAGGGGGCGGTGAGCAGTTCTTC	CASSETGGGEQFF
TRBV5-1	NA	NA	TRBJ2-4	TGCGCCAGCAGGCCCCCTGGCGGAAATCAGTACTTC	CASRPPGGNQYF
TRBV5-4	NA	NA	TRBJ2-2	TGTGCCAGCAGCTTCGGGACTCGAAACACCGGGGAGCTGTTTTTT	CASSFGTRNTGELFF
TRBV19	NA	NA	TRBJ1-5	TGTGCCAGTAGTGACCGAGGGTATCAGCCCCAGCATTTT	CASSDRGYQPQHF
TRBV5-1	NA	NA	TRBJ2-3	TGCGCCAGCAGCCCAGACCGAAGCACAGATACGCAGTATTTT	CASSPDRSTDTQYF
TRBV19	NA	NA	TRBJ1-4	TGTGCCAGTAGCTTCCTAGTAGAGGAAAAACTGTTTTTT	CASSFLVEEKLFF
TRBV28	NA	NA	TRBJ2-5	TGTGCCAGCAGTCTCCCGGGGCCCGGCGAGACCCAGTACTTC	CASSLPGPGETQYF
TRBV27	NA	NA	TRBJ1-5	TGTGCCAGCAGTTTAGGTGGAGGGAGGGGTCAGCCCCAGCATTTT	CASSLGGGRGQPQHF
TRBV20-1	NA	NA	TRBJ2-1	TGCAGTGCGGAGTACAATGAGCAGTTCTTC	CSAEYNEQFF
TRBV7-9	NA	TRBD2	TRBJ2-2	TGTGCCAGCAGCCTCGGGACTAGCGCCACCGGGGAGCTGTTTTTT	CASSLGTSATGELFF
TRBV13	NA	NA	TRBJ2-1	TGTGCCAGCAGCTCCAGTCTCAATGAGCAGTTCTTC	CASSSSLNEQFF
TRBV30	few	TRBD1	TRBJ1-2	TGTGCCTGCCGACAGGGGAGGATCTATGGCTACACCTTC	CACRQGRIYGYTF
TRBV11-3	NA	NA	TRBJ2-3	TGTGCCAGCAGCTTAAGTATTATAGATACGCAGTATTTT	CASSLSIIDTQYF
TRBV28	few	TRBD1	TRBJ1-4	TGTGCCAGCAGTACCACATCGACTGGACAGGGTCGCGGAAAACTGTTTTTT	CASSTTSTGQGRGKLFF
TRBV6-5	once	TRBD1	TRBJ1-6	TGTGCCAGCAGTTACAAGGGGGCCGGTAATTCACCCCTCCACTTT	CASSYKGAGNSPLHF
TRBV2	NA	TRBD2	TRBJ2-2	TGTGCCAGCCACCCTAGCGGGAGACACGGGGAGCTGTTTTTT	CASHPSGRHGELFF
TRBV5-1	NA	NA	TRBJ2-6	TGCGCCAGCAGCTCCTACAGGGCTGGGGCCAACGTCCTGACTTTC	CASSSYRAGANVLTF
TRBV15	NA	TRBD2	TRBJ2-2	TGTGCCACCAGCAGAGGACTAGCGGGAGGAACCGGGGAGCTGTTTTTT	CATSRGLAGGTGELFF
TRBV4-2	NA	TRBD2	TRBJ2-1	TGTGCCAGCAGCCAAGAACCCCTCGGGACTACGGAGGATGAGCAGTTCTTC	CASSQEPLGTTEDEQFF
TRBV21-1	NA	NA	TRBJ2-5	TGTGCCAGCAGCACTGAGTCGGGACTACCCTACGGGACCCAGTACTTC	CASSTESGLPYGTQYF
TRBV5-1	NA	TRBD1	TRBJ1-2	TGCGCCAGCAGCCCGGGGGACAGAGCTAACTATGGCTACACCTTC	CASSPGDRANYGYTF
TRBV7-8	NA	NA	TRBJ1-3	TGTGCCAGCAGCTTAGCGGTCTCTGGAAACACCATATATTTT	CASSLAVSGNTIYF
TRBV4-1	NA	NA	TRBJ2-3	TGCGCCAGCAGCCAAACACAGGTGAGGGCGGATACGCAGTATTTT	CASSQTQVRADTQYF
TRBV10-2	few	TRBD1	TRBJ1-1	TGCGCCAGCAGCGACAGGGGTAACACTGAAGCTTTCTTT	CASSDRGNTEAFF
TRBV5-1	NA	TRBD1	TRBJ2-1	TGCGCCAGCAGCGGGGGGACAGGGAACCATGAGCAGTTCTTC	CASSGGTGNHEQFF
TRBV6-5	NA	NA	TRBJ2-1	TGTGCCAGCAGTTACACCGGGATCACGTTCTTC	CASSYTGITFF
TRBV7-8	NA	TRBD1	TRBJ1-1	TGTGCCAGCAGCCTTCGACAGGGTTGGTTGGCTGAAGCTTTCTTT	CASSLRQGWLAEAFF
TRBV28	NA	NA	TRBJ2-3	TGTGCCAGCAGTTCTGCGGGAACCCCGGGCACAGATACGCAGTATTTT	CASSSAGTPGTDTQYF
TRBV5-5	NA	NA	TRBJ1-1	TGTGCCAGCAGCTCCCCCCTGGGCAGCTTGAACACTGAAGCTTTCTTT	CASSSPLGSLNTEAFF
TRBV19	NA	NA	TRBJ2-1	TGTGCCAGTAGAAACGGCGGCCAGATTAACAATGAGCAGTTCTTC	CASRNGGQINNEQFF
TRBV19	NA	NA	TRBJ2-2	TGTGCCAGTAGTAAGGCGCTGGGGCAGAGTGACGGGGAGCTGTTTTTT	CASSKALGQSDGELFF